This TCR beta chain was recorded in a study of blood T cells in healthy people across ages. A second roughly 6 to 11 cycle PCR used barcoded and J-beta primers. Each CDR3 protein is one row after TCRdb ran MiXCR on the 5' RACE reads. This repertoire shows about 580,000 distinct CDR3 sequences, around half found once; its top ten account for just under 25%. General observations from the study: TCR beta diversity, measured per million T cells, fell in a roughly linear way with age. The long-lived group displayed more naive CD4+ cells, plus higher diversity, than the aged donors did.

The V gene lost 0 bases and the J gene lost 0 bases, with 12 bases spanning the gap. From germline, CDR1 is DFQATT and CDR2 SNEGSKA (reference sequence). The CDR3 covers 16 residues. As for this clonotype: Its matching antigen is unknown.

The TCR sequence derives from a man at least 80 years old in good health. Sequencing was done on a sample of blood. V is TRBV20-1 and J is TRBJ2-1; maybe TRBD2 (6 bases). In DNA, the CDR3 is TGCAGTGCTAGAGATCCAGGGAGGCACTCCTACAATGAGCAGTTCTTC. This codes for CSARDPGRHSYNEQFF.